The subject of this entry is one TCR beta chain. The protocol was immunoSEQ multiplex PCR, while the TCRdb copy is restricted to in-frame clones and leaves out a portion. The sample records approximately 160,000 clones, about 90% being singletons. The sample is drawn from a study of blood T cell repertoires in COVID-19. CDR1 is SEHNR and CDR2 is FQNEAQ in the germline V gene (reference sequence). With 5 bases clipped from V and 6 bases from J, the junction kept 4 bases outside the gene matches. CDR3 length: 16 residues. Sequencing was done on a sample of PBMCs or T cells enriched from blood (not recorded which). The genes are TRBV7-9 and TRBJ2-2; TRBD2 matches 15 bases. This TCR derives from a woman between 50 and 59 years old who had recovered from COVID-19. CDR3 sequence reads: CASSGLAGGPSGELFF. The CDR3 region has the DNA TGTGCCAGCAGCGGACTAGCGGGAGGGCCTTCCGGGGAGCTGTTTTTT.